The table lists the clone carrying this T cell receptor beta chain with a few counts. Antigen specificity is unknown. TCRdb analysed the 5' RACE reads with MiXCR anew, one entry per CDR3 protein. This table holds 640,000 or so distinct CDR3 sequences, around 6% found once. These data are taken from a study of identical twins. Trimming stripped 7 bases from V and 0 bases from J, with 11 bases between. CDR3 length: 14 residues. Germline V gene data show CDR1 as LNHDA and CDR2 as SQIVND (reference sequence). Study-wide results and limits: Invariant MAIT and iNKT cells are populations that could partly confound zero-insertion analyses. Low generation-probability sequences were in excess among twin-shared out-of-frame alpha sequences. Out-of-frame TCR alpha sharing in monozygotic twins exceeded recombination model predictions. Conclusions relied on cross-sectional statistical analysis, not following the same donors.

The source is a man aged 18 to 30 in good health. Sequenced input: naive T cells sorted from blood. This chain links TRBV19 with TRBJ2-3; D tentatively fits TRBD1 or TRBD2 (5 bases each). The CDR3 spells CASNSWGSTDTQYF. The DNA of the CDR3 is TGTGCCAGTAACTCGTGGGGGAGCACAGATACGCAGTATTTT.